These 2 T cell receptor beta chains came from one sample sequenced in a study of T-cell memory formation after mild COVID-19 (TCRdb year 2021). Libraries were prepared through 5' RACE. Sequencing took place on an Illumina NovaSeq 6000. The public reads were quality trimmed at Q25 with fastp and then assembled into clones with MiXCR by TCRdb, keeping productive beta chains. Merged by CDR3 protein, the rows form single entries marked with the most common genes and DNA. The sample data list around 250,000 distinct CDR3 sequences, and 15% to 17% of these were observed just once. The ten largest clones add up to approximately 2.1% of the sample. Source material: PBMCs or a T cell subset sorted from them (not recorded which). These receptors all come from an adult woman who had mild COVID-19 (a few samples of this study predate the infection). The sample titles of this study are shuffled in the database, so cell type and time point are left out; the donor was told from shared clones.

The chain uses TRBV7-6 and TRBJ2-2, with D possibly TRBD1 on 5 matching bases. Germline CDR1 reads SGHVS; CDR2 reads FNYEAQ. The CDR3 consists of 14 residues. Trimming took off 6 bases at V and 3 bases at J, with 11 bases between the two ends. CDR3 sequence reads: CASRWTRDTGELFF. The CDR3 DNA reads TGTGCCAGCAGATGGACAAGGGACACCGGGGAGCTGTTTTTT.

The CDR3 sequence is CASSLAATAKGYGYTF. CDR3 nucleotide sequence: TGCGCCAGCAGCTTGGCGGCGACTGCAAAGGGGTATGGCTACACCTTC. The chain is built from TRBV5-1 and TRBJ1-2; D perhaps matches TRBD1 (5 bases). The germline gives CDR1 SGHRS, CDR2 YFSETQ. CDR3 length: 16 amino acids. Trimming stripped 0 bases from V and 5 bases from J, with 17 bases between.